One and the same sample provided the 13 T cell receptor beta chains below, sequenced in a study of shared clonotypes between healthy human individuals. Assay used: immunoSEQ multiplex PCR; TCRdb lists only in-frame clones, some missing. The top ten hold 0.095% to 0.12% of the sample, which has about 550,000 clones, over 95% seen once. It was CD45RO-negative cells, positively selected for CCR7, that made up naive CD8 cells, with terminally differentiated effector memory CD45RA+ cells excluded. Sequencing was carried out using naive CD8+ T cells sorted from blood. The receptor source for this set is a woman aged 25 to 39 in good health.

This chain connects TRBV4-2 to TRBJ2-7; 9 nucleotides match TRBD2. The V and J ends lost 0 bases and 5 bases, in that order; junction bases with no gene match: 14. The length of the CDR3 is 18 residues. In germline, CDR1 is LGHNA, CDR2 YNFKEQ. CDR3 coding DNA: TGTGCCAGCAGCCAAGACCCCCCCTGGCGGGAGGGTGTCCACGAGCAGTACTTC. Translated: CASSQDPPWREGVHEQYF.

This clone was seen once. The V call is TRBV7-7, the J call TRBJ2-3; the match to TRBD2 covers 7 bases. Germline V lookup: CDR1 SSHAT, CDR2 FNYEAQ (reference sequence). J was trimmed by 4 bases and V by 5 bases; bases with no gene match: 9. There are 15 residues in the CDR3. Here the CDR3 reads CASSLGGSRADTQYF. DNA for the CDR3: TGTGCCAGCAGCCTAGGCGGGAGTAGGGCAGATACGCAGTATTTT.

The chain uses TRBV19 and TRBJ2-1; the match to TRBD2 covers 8 bases. The V gene end was trimmed by 3 bases and the J gene end by 7 bases; junction bases not matched to a gene: 5. Germline V gene lookup returns CDR1 LNHDA and CDR2 SQIVND (reference sequence). The CDR3 consists of 14 residues. CDR3 sequence: CASSILLAENEQFF. CDR3 coding DNA: TGTGCCAGTAGTATCCTACTAGCGGAAAATGAGCAGTTCTTC.

This chain joins TRBV13 and TRBJ2-7, with TRBD1 identical over 7 bases. The CDR3 extends over 14 amino acids. Germline V gene lookup returns CDR1 PRHDT and CDR2 FYEKMQ (reference sequence). The junction had 9 bases not matched to a gene; V was cut back by 5 bases and J by 5 bases. CDR3 region: CASSETGTEDEQYF. The CDR3 DNA is TGTGCCAGCAGCGAAACCGGGACAGAGGACGAGCAGTACTTC.

This chain joins TRBV28 and TRBJ1-2, with 8 bases lining up with TRBD1. The ends lost 3 bases at V and 7 bases at J; junction bases unmatched: 7. Per the germline V gene, CDR1 is MDHEN and CDR2 is SYDVKM. The CDR3 is made up of 14 amino acids. For the CDR3, the DNA is TGTGCCAGCAGTTTCAGGGGGCGGTTTCGTGGCTACACCTTC. Translating gives CASSFRGRFRGYTF.

In DNA form, the CDR3 reads TGTGCCAGCAGTCCTTCAGCGGGAAATAAAATTGATACGCAGTATTTT. It yields the protein CASSPSAGNKIDTQYF. This chain connects TRBV27 to TRBJ2-3; 7 positions agree with TRBD2. The CDR3 length is 16 residues. V lost 5 bases to trimming and J lost 6 bases; unmatched junction nucleotides: 14. Germline values: CDR1 MNHEY, CDR2 SMNVEV (reference sequence).

The V and J genes are TRBV27 and TRBJ2-7, with 10 bases lining up with TRBD2. J gave up 3 bases and V 6 bases, and 5 bases lay outside the gene matches. CDR1 is MNHEY and CDR2 is SMNVEV in the germline V gene (reference sequence). This CDR3 is 14 amino acids long. The CDR3 DNA is TGTGCCAGCAGACCAAGCGGGAGGGTCTACGAGCAGTACTTC. It is translated as CASRPSGRVYEQYF.

V and J are TRBV19 and TRBJ2-1, with a weak D call TRBD1 (5 bases). Trimming cost V 6 bases and J 1 base, with 19 bases left between them. CDR1 and CDR2 from the germline V gene are LNHDA and SQIVND (reference sequence). The CDR3 has 17 amino acids. The CDR3 spells CASRNGEIGVSYNEQFF. CDR3 DNA: TGTGCCAGTAGAAATGGGGAAATAGGGGTTTCCTACAATGAGCAGTTCTTC.

The gene calls are TRBV7-8 and TRBJ2-5; no definite D call. Germline V gene lookup returns CDR1 SGHVS and CDR2 FQNEAQ. The CDR3 has 15 amino acids. With 3 bases removed from V and 2 bases from J, the gap between germline ends came to 13 bases. For the CDR3, the DNA is TGTGCCAGCAGCTTGGGGATTTTCTCTCAAGAGACCCAGTACTTC. Translating it yields CASSLGIFSQETQYF.

The chain couples TRBV5-6 to TRBJ1-1; D not resolved. CDR1 and CDR2 from the germline V gene are SGHDT and YYEEEE. This CDR3 has 12 amino acids. V gave up 4 bases and J gave up 5 bases, with 9 bases separating them. Written as DNA, the CDR3 is TGTGCCAGCAGCGTTATGGATACTGAAGCTTTCTTT. It translates to CASSVMDTEAFF.

This chain links TRBV19 with TRBJ2-3, with 7 bases that match TRBD2. The V segment lost 11 bases and the J segment 3 bases; nucleotides outside the gene matches: 8. CDR1 and CDR2 (germline): LNHDA, SQIVND (reference sequence). The CDR3 loop spans 13 amino acids. CDR3 DNA: TGTGCCGTCGCTAGCGGAGGGACAGATACGCAGTATTTT. Its translation: CAVASGGTDTQYF. Supplemented by reference TRBV19 and TRBJ2-3, the full variable domain reads DGGITQSPKYLFRKEGQNVTLSCEQNLNHDAMYWYRQDPGQGLRLIYYSQIVNDFQKGDIAEGYSVSREKKESFPLTVTSAQKNPTAFYLCAVASGGTDTQYFGPGTRLTVL.

This sequence joins TRBV19 and TRBJ2-7, with TRBD2 matching over 14 bases. The V gene's germline CDR1 is LNHDA and CDR2 SQIVND (reference sequence). Germline trimming cut 3 bases from V and 5 bases from J; bases unmatched to any gene: 6. The length of the CDR3 is 16 residues. CDR3 DNA: TGTGCCAGTAGTATTGTGGGACTAGCGGGAGTCAACGAGCAGTACTTC. Its translation is CASSIVGLAGVNEQYF.

The chain has TRBV10-1 and TRBJ2-3; TRBD2 matches 9 bases. The CDR3 totals 13 residues. The germline V gene encodes CDR1 WNHNN and CDR2 SYGVQD (reference sequence). CDR3 residues: CAGAGGPSDTQYF. The CDR3 DNA reads TGCGCAGGGGCGGGAGGGCCTTCAGATACGCAGTATTTT.